The rows below give T cell receptor beta chains drawn from one sample of a study of T cell changes during pregnancy in multiple sclerosis. Sequencing used immunoSEQ multiplex PCR; TCRdb keeps in-frame clones, though not all of them. This sample has about 69,000 clones, with 91% found just once. The specimen was CD4+ T cells from peripheral blood mononuclear cells, collected in the third trimester of pregnancy. These receptors all stem from a female donor in good health, enrolled as a control in a pregnancy study. Each CDR3 is given with its conserved first and last residue. Part of the rows lack a size; the others show once, few, many or a class for expanded clones.

CDR3 | size | V | length | J
CASSVATGSSPLHF | . | TRBV9 | 14 | TRBJ1-6
CASKIRNRDPYEQYF | few | TRBV6-5 | 15 | TRBJ2-7
CASIGEAGGFQETQYF | . | TRBV5-1 | 16 | TRBJ2-5
CSAPFNTEAFF | . | TRBV20-1 | 11 | TRBJ1-1
CASSIPGMEKLFF | . | TRBV19 | 13 | TRBJ1-4
CASSLTSGHTRFF | once | TRBV7-3 | 13 | TRBJ2-1
CASRSGGATQYF | once | TRBV5-1 | 12 | TRBJ2-5
CASSKDGGGNTEAFF | . | TRBV21-1 | 15 | TRBJ1-1
CASSPRSPTTVNIQYF | . | TRBV18 | 16 | TRBJ2-4
CASSPRTGGSNTIYF | . | TRBV5-6 | 15 | TRBJ1-3
CASSPSEDTQYF | . | TRBV7-2 | 12 | TRBJ2-3
CASSYSLDRVHEQYF | . | TRBV6-5 | 15 | TRBJ2-7
CASSQREGDTIYF | . | TRBV4-3 | 13 | TRBJ1-3
CATGQGAGQPQHF | . | TRBV19 | 13 | TRBJ1-5
CASSSTGGTDTQYF | . | TRBV19 | 14 | TRBJ2-3
CASSYRGQGPNEQYF | . | TRBV6-5 | 15 | TRBJ2-7
CASSQVRSSGATDTQYF | . | TRBV4-3 | 17 | TRBJ2-3
CASSHTSVRSTGELFF | . | TRBV5-1 | 16 | TRBJ2-2
CASSEVGRGREGYTF | . | TRBV25-1 | 15 | TRBJ1-2
CASSRPLGGANEKLFF | . | TRBV5-8 | 16 | TRBJ1-4
CASSVGGKRETQYF | . | TRBV25-1 | 14 | TRBJ2-5
CASSLRGRRNEKLFF | . | TRBV11-2 | 15 | TRBJ1-4
CASQTGRYNSPLHF | . | TRBV9 | 14 | TRBJ1-6
CASSPRQGNFEKLFF | . | TRBV5-1 | 15 | TRBJ1-4
CASSPGAGDEKLFF | . | TRBV18 | 14 | TRBJ1-4
CASSLRGGNLQTGELFF | . | TRBV5-1 | 17 | TRBJ2-2
CASSYSDRPLYGYTF | . | TRBV6-5 | 15 | TRBJ1-2
CASSLVPLNEQFF | . | TRBV7-2 | 13 | TRBJ2-1
CASSLVQGDLLSADTQYF | . | TRBV11-2 | 18 | TRBJ2-3
CASSEYGQMNTEAFF | . | TRBV2 | 15 | TRBJ1-1
CASSLSGGADTGELFF | once | TRBV7-3 | 16 | TRBJ2-2
CATSRGRTGMADTQYF | . | TRBV15 | 16 | TRBJ2-3
CASSIGTGGLTNEKLFF | . | TRBV9 | 17 | TRBJ1-4
CASSEAGGGITDTQYF | once | TRBV6-1 | 16 | TRBJ2-3
CASSLRTGLESPLHF | . | TRBV11-2 | 15 | TRBJ1-6
CASSQDQQGYGYTF | once | TRBV4-3 | 14 | TRBJ1-2
CASSTRTDNEQFF | . | TRBV7-2 | 13 | TRBJ2-1
CASSESTKTANEKLFF | . | TRBV10-2 | 16 | TRBJ1-4
CASIIGTVSEKLFF | once | TRBV2 | 14 | TRBJ1-4
CASSLTETYGYTF | once | TRBV5-1 | 13 | TRBJ1-2
CASSAGFSTEAFF | . | TRBV5-6 | 13 | TRBJ1-1
CASSPRQGAWTEAFF | . | TRBV28 | 15 | TRBJ1-1
CAWSVAVLIGTGVSPLHF | . | TRBV30 | 18 | TRBJ1-6
CASSFDRVKYF | . | TRBV7-9 | 11 | TRBJ2-7
CASSFQTGNQPQHF | . | TRBV5-6 | 14 | TRBJ1-5
CASNLLRGSGNTIYF | once | TRBV11-2 | 15 | TRBJ1-3
CASSPGPGLAVRSYEQYF | . | TRBV7-8 | 18 | TRBJ2-7